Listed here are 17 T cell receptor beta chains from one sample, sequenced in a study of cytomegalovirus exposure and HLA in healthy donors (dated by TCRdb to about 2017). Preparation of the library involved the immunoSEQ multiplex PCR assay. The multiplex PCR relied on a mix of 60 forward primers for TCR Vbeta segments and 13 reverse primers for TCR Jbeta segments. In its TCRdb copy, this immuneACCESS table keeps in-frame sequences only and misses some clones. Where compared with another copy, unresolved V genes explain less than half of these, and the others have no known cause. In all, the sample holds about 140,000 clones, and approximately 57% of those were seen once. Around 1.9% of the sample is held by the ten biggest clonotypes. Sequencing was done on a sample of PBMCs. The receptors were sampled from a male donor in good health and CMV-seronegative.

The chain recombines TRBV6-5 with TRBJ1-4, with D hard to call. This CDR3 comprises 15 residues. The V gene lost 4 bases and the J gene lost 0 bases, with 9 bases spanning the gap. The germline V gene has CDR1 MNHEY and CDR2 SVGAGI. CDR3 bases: TGTGCCAGCAGTTTTTCGTACACAACTAATGAAAAACTGTTTTTT. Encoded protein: CASSFSYTTNEKLFF.

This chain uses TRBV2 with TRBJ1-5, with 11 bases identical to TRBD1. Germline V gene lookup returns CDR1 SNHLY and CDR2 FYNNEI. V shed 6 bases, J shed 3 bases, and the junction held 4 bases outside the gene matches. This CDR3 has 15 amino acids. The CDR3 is CASRGTGGINQPQHF. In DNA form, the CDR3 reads TGTGCCAGCAGGGGGACAGGGGGAATCAATCAGCCCCAGCATTTT.

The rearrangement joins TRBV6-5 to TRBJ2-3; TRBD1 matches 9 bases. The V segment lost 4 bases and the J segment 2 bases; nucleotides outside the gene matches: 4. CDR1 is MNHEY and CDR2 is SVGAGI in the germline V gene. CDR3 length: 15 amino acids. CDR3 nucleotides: TGTGCCAGCAGTTTAGGACAGGGGCACACAGATACGCAGTATTTT. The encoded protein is CASSLGQGHTDTQYF.

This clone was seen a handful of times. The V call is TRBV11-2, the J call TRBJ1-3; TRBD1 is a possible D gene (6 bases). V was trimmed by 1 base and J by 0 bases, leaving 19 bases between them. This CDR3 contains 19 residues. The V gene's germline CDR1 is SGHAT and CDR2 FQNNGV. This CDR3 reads CASSLGISGVMSSGNTIYF. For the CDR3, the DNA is TGTGCCAGCAGCTTAGGGATTTCAGGGGTAATGAGCTCTGGAAACACCATATATTTT.

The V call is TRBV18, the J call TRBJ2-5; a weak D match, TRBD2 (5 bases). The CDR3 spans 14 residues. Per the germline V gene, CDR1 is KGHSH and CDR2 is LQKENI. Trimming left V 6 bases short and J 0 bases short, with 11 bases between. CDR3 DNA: TGTGCCAGCTCCCGCGGGTTGTACCAAGAGACCCAGTACTTC. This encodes CASSRGLYQETQYF.

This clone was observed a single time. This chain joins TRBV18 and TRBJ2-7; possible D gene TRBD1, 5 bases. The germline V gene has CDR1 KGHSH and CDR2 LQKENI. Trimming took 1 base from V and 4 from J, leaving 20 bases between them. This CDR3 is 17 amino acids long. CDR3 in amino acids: CASSPQSAGKGGYEQYF. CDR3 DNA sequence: TGTGCCAGCTCACCACAGTCAGCAGGGAAGGGCGGTTACGAGCAGTACTTC.

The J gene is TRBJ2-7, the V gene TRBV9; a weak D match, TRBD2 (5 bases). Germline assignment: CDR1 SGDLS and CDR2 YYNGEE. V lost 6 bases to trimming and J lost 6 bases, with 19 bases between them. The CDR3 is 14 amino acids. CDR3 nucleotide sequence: TGTGCCAGCACCCAAGGTAGTGGTAGCGCCGAGCAGTACTTC. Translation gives CASTQGSGSAEQYF. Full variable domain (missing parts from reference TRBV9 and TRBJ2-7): DSGVTQTPKHLITATGQRVTLRCSPRSGDLSVYWYQQSLDQGLQFLIQYYNGEERAKGNILERFSAQQFPDLHSELNLSSLELGDSALYFCASTQGSGSAEQYFGPGTRLTVT.

The CDR3 DNA reads as TGTGCCAGCAGCCCGGGGGCAGGGGGCTATAATTCACCCCTCCACTTT. Protein: CASSPGAGGYNSPLHF. The V and J genes are TRBV9 and TRBJ1-6; 7 bases match TRBD1. Germline V CDR1 and CDR2: SGDLS, YYNGEE. Trimming at V came to 4 bases and at J to 3 bases, leaving 7 bases not matched to a gene. This CDR3 has 16 residues.

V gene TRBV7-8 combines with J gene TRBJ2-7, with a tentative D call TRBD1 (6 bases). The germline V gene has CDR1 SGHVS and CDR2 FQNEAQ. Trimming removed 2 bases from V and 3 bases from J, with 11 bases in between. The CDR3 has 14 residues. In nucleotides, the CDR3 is TGTGCCAGCAGCTTACGGACAGTGGTCTACGAGCAGTACTTC. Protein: CASSLRTVVYEQYF. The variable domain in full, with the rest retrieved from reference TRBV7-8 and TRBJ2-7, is GAGVSQSPRYKVAKRGQDVALRCDPISGHVSLFWYQQALGQGPEFLTYFQNEAQLDKSGLPSDRFFAERPEGSVSTLKIQRTQQEDSAVYLCASSLRTVVYEQYFGPGTRLTVT.

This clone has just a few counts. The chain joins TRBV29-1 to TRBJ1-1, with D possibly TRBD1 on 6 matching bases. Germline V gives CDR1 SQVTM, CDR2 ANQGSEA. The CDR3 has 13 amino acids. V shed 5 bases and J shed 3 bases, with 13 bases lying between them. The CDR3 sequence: CSVLRQEDTEAFF. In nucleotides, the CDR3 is TGCAGCGTTCTGAGACAGGAGGACACTGAAGCTTTCTTT. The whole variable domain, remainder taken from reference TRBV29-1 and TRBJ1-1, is SAVISQKPSRDICQRGTSLTIQCQVDSQVTMMFWYRQQPGQSLTLIATANQGSEATYESGFVIDKFPISRPNLTFSTLTVSNMSPEDSSIYLCSVLRQEDTEAFFGQGTRLTVV.

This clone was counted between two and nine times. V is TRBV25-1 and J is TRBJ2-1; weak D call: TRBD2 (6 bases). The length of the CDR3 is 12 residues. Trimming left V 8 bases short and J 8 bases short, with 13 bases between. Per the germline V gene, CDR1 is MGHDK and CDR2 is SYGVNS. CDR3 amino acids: CASFDGGHEQFF. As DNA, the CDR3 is TGTGCCAGCTTCGACGGGGGTCATGAGCAGTTCTTC.

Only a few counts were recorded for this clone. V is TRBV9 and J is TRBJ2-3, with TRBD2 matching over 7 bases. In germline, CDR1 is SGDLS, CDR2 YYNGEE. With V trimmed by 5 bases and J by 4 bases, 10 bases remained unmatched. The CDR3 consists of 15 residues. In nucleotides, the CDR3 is TGTGCCAGCAGTCCGCCCGGCGGGGGACCAGATACGCAGTATTTT. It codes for CASSPPGGGPDTQYF.

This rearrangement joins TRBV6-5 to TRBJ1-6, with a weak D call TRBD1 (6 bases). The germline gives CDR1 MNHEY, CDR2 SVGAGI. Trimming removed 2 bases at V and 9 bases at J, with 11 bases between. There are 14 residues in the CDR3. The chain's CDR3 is CASSYTTGGSPLHF. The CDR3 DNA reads TGTGCCAGCAGTTACACGACAGGAGGTTCACCCCTCCACTTT.

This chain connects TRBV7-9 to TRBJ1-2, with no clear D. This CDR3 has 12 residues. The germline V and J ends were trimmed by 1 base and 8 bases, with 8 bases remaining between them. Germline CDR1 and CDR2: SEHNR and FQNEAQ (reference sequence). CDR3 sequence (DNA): TGTGCCAGCAGCTTAGATTCGGGAGGCTACACCTTC. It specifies CASSLDSGGYTF.

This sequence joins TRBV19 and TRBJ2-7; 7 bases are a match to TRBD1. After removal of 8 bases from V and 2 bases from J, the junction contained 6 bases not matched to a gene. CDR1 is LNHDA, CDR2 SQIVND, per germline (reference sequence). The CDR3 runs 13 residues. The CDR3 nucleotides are TGTGCCAGTGGGGACAGTTGGACCTACGAGCAGTACTTC. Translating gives CASGDSWTYEQYF.

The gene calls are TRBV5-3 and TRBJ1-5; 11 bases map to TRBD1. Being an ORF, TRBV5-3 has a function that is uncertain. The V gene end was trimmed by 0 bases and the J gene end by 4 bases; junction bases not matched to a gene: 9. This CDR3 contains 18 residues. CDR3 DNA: TGTGCCAGAAGCTTGGTCAGAGGACAGGGGGCTAGGAATCAGCCCCAGCATTTT. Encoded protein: CARSLVRGQGARNQPQHF.

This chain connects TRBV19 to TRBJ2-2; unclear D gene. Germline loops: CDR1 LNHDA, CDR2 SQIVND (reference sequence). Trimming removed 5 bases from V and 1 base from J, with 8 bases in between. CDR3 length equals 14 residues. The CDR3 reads CASSLFLNTGELFF. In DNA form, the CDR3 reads TGTGCCAGTAGTCTTTTCCTGAACACCGGGGAGCTGTTTTTT.